These 9 T cell receptor beta chains came from one sample sequenced in a study of cytomegalovirus exposure and HLA in healthy donors. Use of 60 Vbeta and 13 Jbeta primers characterized the PCR. TCRdb's table, derived via immunoSEQ multiplex PCR, lists solely in-frame clones and lacks some. The sample shows about 83,000 clones, roughly four fifths of them seen only once. The sequenced material came from PBMCs. The receptors were sampled from a woman in her thirties in good health and CMV-seronegative.

Comment on this clone: The limits of the CDR3 on the DNA are not certain, so only TCRdb's listed CDR3 is given. This rearrangement joins TRBV21-1 to TRBJ2-4; the DNA was not used to check the table's D call, TRBD2. TRBV21-1 is a pseudogene segment. The CDR3 numbers 17 amino acids, ends counted. Here the CDR3 reads CASSILVWLAEKNIQYF.

The V and J genes are TRBV12-5 and TRBJ2-1; D perhaps matches TRBD1 (6 bases). The CDR3 extends over 16 amino acids. The germline V and J ends were trimmed by 0 bases and 5 bases, with 14 bases remaining between them. The germline CDR1 and CDR2 sequences are LGHNT and FRNRAP. DNA of the CDR3: TGTGCTAGTGGTTTGGTCCTTGGGGGCGCCCACAATGAGCAGTTCTTC. Encoded protein: CASGLVLGGAHNEQFF.

A note on this clone: At one boundary the junction diverges from the germline segment, which might be a read error. CDR3 in DNA: TGTGCCAGTAGTATAGCCGGGACAACTAAGACCCGGTACTTC. Amino acids: CASSIAGTTKTRYF. This chain joins TRBV19 and TRBJ2-5, with D perhaps matching TRBD1 (6 bases). The CDR3 runs 14 residues. The V gene's germline CDR1 is LNHDA and CDR2 SQIVND (reference sequence).

The DNA for the CDR3 is TGCGCCAGCAGCCTCCAGGCGAGTGTCGGCAATGAGCAGTTCTTC. Protein: CASSLQASVGNEQFF. The V and J genes are TRBV4-3 and TRBJ2-1; D not certain. The CDR3 spans 15 residues. The V and J ends lost 4 bases and 6 bases respectively, with 16 bases between them. Germline CDR1 and CDR2: LGHNA and YSLEER.

The chain combines TRBV5-3 with TRBJ1-5, with D hard to call. TRBV5-3 falls under the ORF class, with uncertain function. The V and J ends lost 8 bases and 9 bases respectively, with 18 bases between them. The CDR3 is 13 amino acids. CDR3 sequence: CARTRRGVTPQHF. In DNA form, the CDR3 reads TGTGCCAGGACCCGACGGGGTGTAACGCCCCAGCATTTT.

The gene calls are TRBV19 and TRBJ1-2; D not certain. Trimming left V 5 bases short and J 4 bases short, with 20 bases between. Germline V lookup: CDR1 LNHDA, CDR2 SQIVND (reference sequence). The CDR3 runs 16 residues. CDR3 protein: CASSSGERPRGYGYTF. The CDR3 coding sequence is TGTGCCAGTAGTTCCGGAGAGAGGCCCCGGGGCTATGGCTACACCTTC.

The chain is built from TRBV6-1 and TRBJ2-6; no firm D call. The CDR3 is 18 amino acids. CDR1 and CDR2 from the germline V gene are MNHNS and SASEGT. V lost 2 bases to trimming and J lost 0 bases, with 14 bases between them. The CDR3 region is CASSERYRSTSGANVLTF. The CDR3 nucleotides read TGTGCCAGCAGTGAACGGTACAGATCCACCTCTGGGGCCAACGTCCTGACTTTC.

This sequence joins TRBV11-2 and TRBJ2-5, with 12 bases fitting TRBD2. Gene TRBJ2-7 matches the end of the DNA better, so the J call may be wrong. In germline, CDR1 is SGHAT, CDR2 FQNNGV. CDR3 length: 19 amino acids. The CDR3 nucleotides read TGTGCCAGCAGCGACGGACAGGGTCGGACTAGCGGGGCGCGGTACGAGCAGTACTTC. Translation gives CASSDGQGRTSGARYEQYF.

The rearrangement uses TRBV28 and TRBJ1-5, with D possibly being TRBD1 (6 bases). The germline CDR1 and CDR2 sequences are MDHEN and SYDVKM. The CDR3 contains 15 residues. Deletions cut 4 bases from V and 2 bases from J, with 12 bases between. The CDR3: CASSSRQVGNQPQHF. As DNA, the CDR3 is TGTGCCAGCAGTTCCCGACAGGTAGGCAATCAGCCCCAGCATTTT.